This TCR beta chain was sequenced for a study of T-cell memory formation after mild COVID-19 (dated by TCRdb to the early 2020s). In the study overall: TCR sequence clusters from the two donors were largely donor specific. In two donors, T-cell clones that expanded and contracted after mild COVID-19 were followed by sequencing TCRalpha and TCRbeta repertoires longitudinally. The cohort was made up of two young adult volunteers, one female and one male, who were previously healthy.

Sequencing used an Illumina NovaSeq 6000. Using 5'RACE with constant-segment primers, TCRalpha and TCRbeta cDNA libraries were constructed, with sample barcodes and unique molecular identifiers added in the process. RNA was extracted from every sample with Trizol reagent. The libraries were amplified in two PCR steps, and the second step added a second sample barcode and Illumina TruSeq adapters. Sequencing of the libraries was done on an Illumina NovaSeq, producing 2 x 150 bp paired-end reads. The study's own analysis went as follows. With migec v1.2.7, reads were demultiplexed and then collapsed into UMI-guided consensus sequences. Using mixcr v2.1.11, the UMI consensuses were aligned to TRA and TRB V and J templates and assembled into clonotypes. A clonotype was counted as expanded or contracted only when both edgeR and NoisET called the clonotype significant, with the noise models trained on biological replicates. For edgeR calls, the cutoffs were a false discovery rate-adjusted p below 0.01 and a log2 fold-change threshold of 1. PCA with hierarchical clustering of max-normalized trajectories of the 1000 most abundant clonotypes was used as exploratory dynamics analysis. The CD4 or CD8 phenotype of responding clones was assigned using the separately sequenced CD4+ and CD8+ repertoires. In TCRdb, the public reads were trimmed at Q25 with fastp and aligned with MiXCR, with productive beta chains retained. Entries are consolidated by CDR3 protein sequence, retaining the most common genes and DNA. The V and J calls and clone size are TCRdb's, not the authors'. This sample comprises a few hundred thousand distinct CDR3 sequences, around 25% of them detected only once. The ten most abundant clones make up around 13% of the sample.

With regard to this clonotype: Its antigen is unknown. There are no base qualities to consult, and no much larger clone falls within one base.

Ficoll-Paque density gradient centrifugation was used to isolate PBMCs. Here is what the overall study found, with its caveats: Contracting CD4+ clones turned up mainly in the CM and EM memory subsets, whereas EMRA was where CD8+ clones were enriched. From day 15 to 85, contracting clones showed balanced CD4/CD8 phenotypes, whereas a second wave of clones that expanded from day 15 to 37 leaned towards CD4+. Some responding clones were detected in pre-infection memory, suggesting pre-existing cross-reactive memory T cells joined the SARS-CoV-2 response. Whether the second-wave clones peaking on day 37 were SARS-CoV-2 specific was not confirmed. The study covered only a couple of mild cases, and larger cohorts including severe cases with pre-infection samples were considered necessary.

Including cysteine and phenylalanine, the CDR3 has 14 amino acids. The entry retains the CDR3 DNA only, 42 bases that are in frame from base 1. From the germline V gene (reference sequence), CDR1 is SGHNT and CDR2 is YYREEE. Trimmed from V: 6 bases; trimmed from J: 6 bases; junction bases lacking a gene match: 9. The sequence was obtained from an adult woman who had mild COVID-19 (a few samples of this study predate the infection). The sample titles of this study are shuffled in the database, so cell type and time point are left out; the donor was told from shared clones. Recombination connected TRBV5-4 to TRBJ2-1, with 7 middle bases fitting TRBD2. Material: PBMCs or a T cell subset sorted from them (not recorded which). Here is the DNA: TGTGCCAGCACTAAGCGGGAAATAGGCAATGAGCAGTTCTTC. Its amino acids are CASTKREIGNEQFF.